The present TCR beta chain was sequenced within a study of PD-L1 blockade in urothelial cancer. In regard to this clone: Its antigen is still unknown.

Overall study results and limits: Improved survival was predicted by pretreatment blood TCR clonality below the median.

This CDR3 comprises 12 residues. The ends lost 7 bases at V and 7 bases at J; junction bases unmatched: 6. The V gene's germline CDR1 is MNHEY and CDR2 SVGAGI. The repertoire was sequenced with immunoSEQ multiplex PCR; TCRdb's copy has only in-frame clones and lacks some. The data show about 51,000 clones, around 85% seen once. The receptor was isolated from a man between 60 and 75 years old with urothelial cancer. This chain links TRBV6-5 with TRBJ1-1, with 7 bases aligning to TRBD1. The specimen comprised PBMCs, sampled around atezolizumab (anti-PD-L1) treatment. The CDR3 DNA follows: TGTGCCAGCAACAAACGGGACAGTGAAGCTTTCTTT. Translation gives CASNKRDSEAFF.